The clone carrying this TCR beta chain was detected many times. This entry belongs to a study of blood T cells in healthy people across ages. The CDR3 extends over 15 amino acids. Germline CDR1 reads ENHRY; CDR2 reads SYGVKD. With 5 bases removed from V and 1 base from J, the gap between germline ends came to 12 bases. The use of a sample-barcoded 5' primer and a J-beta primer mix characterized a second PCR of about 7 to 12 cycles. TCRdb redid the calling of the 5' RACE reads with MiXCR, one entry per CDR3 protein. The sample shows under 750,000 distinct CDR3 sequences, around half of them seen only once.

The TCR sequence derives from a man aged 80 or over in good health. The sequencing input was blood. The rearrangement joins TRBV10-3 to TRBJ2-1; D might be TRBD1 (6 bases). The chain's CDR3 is CAISNPTGSYNEQFF. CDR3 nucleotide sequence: TGTGCCATCAGTAATCCGACAGGATCCTACAATGAGCAGTTCTTC.